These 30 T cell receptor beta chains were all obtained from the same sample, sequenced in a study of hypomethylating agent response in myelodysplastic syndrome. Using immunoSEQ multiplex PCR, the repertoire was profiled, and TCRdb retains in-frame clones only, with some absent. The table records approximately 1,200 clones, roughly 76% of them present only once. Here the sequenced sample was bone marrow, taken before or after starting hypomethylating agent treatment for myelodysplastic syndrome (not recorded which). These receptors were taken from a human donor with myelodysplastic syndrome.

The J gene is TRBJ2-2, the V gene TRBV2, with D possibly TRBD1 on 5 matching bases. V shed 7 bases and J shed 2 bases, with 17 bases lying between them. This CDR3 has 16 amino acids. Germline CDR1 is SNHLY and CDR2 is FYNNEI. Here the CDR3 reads CASILSETANTGELFF. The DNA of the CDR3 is TGTGCCAGCATACTTTCCGAGACAGCTAACACCGGGGAGCTGTTTTTT.

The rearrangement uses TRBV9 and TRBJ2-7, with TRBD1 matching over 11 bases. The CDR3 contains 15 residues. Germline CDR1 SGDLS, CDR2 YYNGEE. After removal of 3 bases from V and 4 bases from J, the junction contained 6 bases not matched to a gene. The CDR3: CASSGGGTGGYEQYF. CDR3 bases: TGTGCCAGCAGCGGCGGCGGGACAGGGGGTTACGAGCAGTACTTC.

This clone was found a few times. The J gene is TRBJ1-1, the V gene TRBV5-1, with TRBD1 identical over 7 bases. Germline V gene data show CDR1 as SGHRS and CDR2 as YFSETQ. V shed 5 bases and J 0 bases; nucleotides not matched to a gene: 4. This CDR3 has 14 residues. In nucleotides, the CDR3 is TGCGCCAGCAGGGCGGGACAGCTGAACACTGAAGCTTTCTTT. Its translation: CASRAGQLNTEAFF.

This chain's CDR3 is CASSWGTGDNEQFF. Written as DNA, the CDR3 is TGCGCCAGCAGCTGGGGGACAGGGGACAATGAGCAGTTCTTC. This chain joins TRBV5-1 and TRBJ2-1, with TRBD1 matching 10 bases. The V gene end was trimmed by 3 bases and the J gene end by 5 bases; junction bases not matched to a gene: 2. Germline loops: CDR1 SGHRS, CDR2 YFSETQ. CDR3 length equals 14 residues.

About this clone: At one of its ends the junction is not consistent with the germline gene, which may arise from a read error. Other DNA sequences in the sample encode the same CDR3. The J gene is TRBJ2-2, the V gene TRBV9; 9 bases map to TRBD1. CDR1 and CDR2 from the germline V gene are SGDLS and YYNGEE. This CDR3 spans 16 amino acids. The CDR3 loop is CASSPAGTGLTGELFF. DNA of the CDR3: TGTGCCAGCAGCCCCGCCGGGACAGGGTTGACCGGGGAGCTATTTTTT.

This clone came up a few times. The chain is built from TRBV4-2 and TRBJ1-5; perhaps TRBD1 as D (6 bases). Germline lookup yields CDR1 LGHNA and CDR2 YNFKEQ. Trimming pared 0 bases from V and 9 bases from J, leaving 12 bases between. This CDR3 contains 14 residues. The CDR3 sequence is CASSQETMGAPQHF. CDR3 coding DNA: TGTGCCAGCAGCCAAGAAACGATGGGGGCGCCCCAGCATTTT.

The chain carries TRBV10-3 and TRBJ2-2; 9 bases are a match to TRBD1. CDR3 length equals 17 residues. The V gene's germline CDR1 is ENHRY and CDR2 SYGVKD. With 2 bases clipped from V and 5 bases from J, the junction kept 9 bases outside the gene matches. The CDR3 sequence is CAISENVGTGRTGELFF. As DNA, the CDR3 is TGTGCCATCAGTGAGAATGTCGGGACAGGGAGAACCGGGGAGCTGTTTTTT.

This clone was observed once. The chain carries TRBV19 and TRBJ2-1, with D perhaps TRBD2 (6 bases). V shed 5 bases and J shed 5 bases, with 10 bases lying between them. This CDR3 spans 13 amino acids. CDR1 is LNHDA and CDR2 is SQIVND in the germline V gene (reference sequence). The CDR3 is CASSELADNEQFF. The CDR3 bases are TGTGCCAGTAGTGAATTAGCGGACAATGAGCAGTTCTTC. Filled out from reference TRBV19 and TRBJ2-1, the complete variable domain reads DGGITQSPKYLFRKEGQNVTLSCEQNLNHDAMYWYRQDPGQGLRLIYYSQIVNDFQKGDIAEGYSVSREKKESFPLTVTSAQKNPTAFYLCASSELADNEQFFGPGTRLTVL.

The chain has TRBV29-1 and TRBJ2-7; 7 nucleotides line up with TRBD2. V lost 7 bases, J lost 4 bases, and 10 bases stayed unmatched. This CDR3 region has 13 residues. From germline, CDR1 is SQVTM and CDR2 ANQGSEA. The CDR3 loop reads CSAEGLADYEQYF. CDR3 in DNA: TGCAGCGCCGAGGGGCTAGCGGATTACGAGCAGTACTTC.

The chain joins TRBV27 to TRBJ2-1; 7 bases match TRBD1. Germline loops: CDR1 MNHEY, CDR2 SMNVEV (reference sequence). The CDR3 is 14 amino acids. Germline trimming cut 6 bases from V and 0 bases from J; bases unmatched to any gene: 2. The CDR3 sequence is CASRTGSSYNEQFF. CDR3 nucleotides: TGTGCCAGCAGGACAGGGAGCTCCTACAATGAGCAGTTCTTC.

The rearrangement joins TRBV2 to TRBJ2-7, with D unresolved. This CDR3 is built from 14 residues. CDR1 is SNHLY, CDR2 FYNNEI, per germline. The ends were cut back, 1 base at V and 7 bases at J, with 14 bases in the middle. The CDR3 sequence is CASSEGYDMGEQYF. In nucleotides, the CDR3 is TGTGCCAGCAGTGAAGGGTACGATATGGGGGAGCAGTACTTC.

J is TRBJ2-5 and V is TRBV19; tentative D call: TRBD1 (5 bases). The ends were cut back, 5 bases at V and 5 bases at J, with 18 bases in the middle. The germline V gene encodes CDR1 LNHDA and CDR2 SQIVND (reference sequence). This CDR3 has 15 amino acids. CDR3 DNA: TGTGCCAGTAGTGTTACAGGATTACCAAAGGAGACCCAGTACTTC. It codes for CASSVTGLPKETQYF.

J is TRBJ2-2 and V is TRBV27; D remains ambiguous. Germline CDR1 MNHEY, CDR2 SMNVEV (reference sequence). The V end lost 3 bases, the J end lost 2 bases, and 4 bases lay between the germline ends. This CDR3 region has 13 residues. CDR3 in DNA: TGTGCCAGCAGTTTCCTTAACACCGGGGAGCTGTTTTTT. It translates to CASSFLNTGELFF.

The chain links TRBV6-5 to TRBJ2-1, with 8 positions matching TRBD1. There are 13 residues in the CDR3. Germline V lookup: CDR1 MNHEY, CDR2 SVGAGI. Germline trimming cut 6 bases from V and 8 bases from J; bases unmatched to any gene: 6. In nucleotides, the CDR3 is TGTGCCAGCAGCGATACGACAGGGGATGAGCAGTTCTTC. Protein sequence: CASSDTTGDEQFF.

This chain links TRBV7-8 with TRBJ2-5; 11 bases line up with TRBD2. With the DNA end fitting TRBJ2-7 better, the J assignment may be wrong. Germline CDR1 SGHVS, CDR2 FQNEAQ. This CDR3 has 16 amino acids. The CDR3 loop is CASSSDLAGGNYEQYF. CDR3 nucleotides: TGTGCCAGCAGCTCCGACCTAGCGGGAGGTAATTACGAGCAGTACTTC.

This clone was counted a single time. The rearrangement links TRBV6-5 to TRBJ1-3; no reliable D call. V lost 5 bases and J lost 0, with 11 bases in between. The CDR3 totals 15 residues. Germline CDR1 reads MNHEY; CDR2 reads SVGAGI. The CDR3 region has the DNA TGTGCCAGCAGTGCCAACAGCTACTCTGGAAACACCATATATTTT. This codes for CASSANSYSGNTIYF.

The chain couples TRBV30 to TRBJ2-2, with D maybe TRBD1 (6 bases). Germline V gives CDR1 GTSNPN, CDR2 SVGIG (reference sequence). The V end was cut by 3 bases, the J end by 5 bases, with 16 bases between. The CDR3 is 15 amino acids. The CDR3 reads CAWRSTDRETGELFF. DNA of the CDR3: TGTGCCTGGAGATCTACGGACAGAGAAACCGGGGAGCTGTTTTTT.

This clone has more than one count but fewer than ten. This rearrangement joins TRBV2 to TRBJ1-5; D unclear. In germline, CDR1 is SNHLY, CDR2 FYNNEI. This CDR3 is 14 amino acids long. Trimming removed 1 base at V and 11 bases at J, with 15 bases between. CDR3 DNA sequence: TGTGCCAGCAGTGAAGGCAGTCCCCAATGGGCCCAGCATTTT. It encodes CASSEGSPQWAQHF. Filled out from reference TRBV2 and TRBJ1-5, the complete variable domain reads EPEVTQTPSHQVTQMGQEVILRCVPISNHLYFYWYRQILGQKVEFLVSFYNNEISEKSEIFDDQFSVERPDGSNFTLKIRSTKLEDSAMYFCASSEGSPQWAQHFGDGTRLSIL.

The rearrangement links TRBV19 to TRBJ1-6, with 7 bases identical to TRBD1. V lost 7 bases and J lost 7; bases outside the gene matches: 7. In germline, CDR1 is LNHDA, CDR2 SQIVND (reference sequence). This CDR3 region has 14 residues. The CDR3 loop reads CASIGQGVNSPLHF. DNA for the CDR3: TGTGCCAGTATAGGGCAGGGGGTGAATTCACCCCTCCACTTT.

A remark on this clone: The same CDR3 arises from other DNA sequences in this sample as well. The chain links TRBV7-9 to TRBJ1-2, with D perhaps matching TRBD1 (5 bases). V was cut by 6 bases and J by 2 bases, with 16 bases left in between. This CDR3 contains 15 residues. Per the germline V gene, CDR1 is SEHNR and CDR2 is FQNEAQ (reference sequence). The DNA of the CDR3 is TGTGCCAGCAGGGGGGGGGAGCGGTCCAACTATGGCTACACCTTC. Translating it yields CASRGGERSNYGYTF.

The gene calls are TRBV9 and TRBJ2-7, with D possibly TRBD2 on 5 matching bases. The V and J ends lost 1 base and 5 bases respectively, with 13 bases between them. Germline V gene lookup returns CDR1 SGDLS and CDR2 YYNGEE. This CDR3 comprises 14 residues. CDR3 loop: CASSVTGNLDEQYF. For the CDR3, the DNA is TGTGCCAGCAGCGTAACCGGGAATCTCGACGAGCAGTACTTC.

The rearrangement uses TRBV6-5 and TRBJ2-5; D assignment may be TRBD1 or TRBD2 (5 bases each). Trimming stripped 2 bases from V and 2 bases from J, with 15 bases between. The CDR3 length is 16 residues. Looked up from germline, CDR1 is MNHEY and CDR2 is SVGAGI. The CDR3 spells CASSYGGAGNQETQYF. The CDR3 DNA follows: TGTGCCAGCAGTTACGGGGGAGCAGGGAATCAAGAGACCCAGTACTTC.

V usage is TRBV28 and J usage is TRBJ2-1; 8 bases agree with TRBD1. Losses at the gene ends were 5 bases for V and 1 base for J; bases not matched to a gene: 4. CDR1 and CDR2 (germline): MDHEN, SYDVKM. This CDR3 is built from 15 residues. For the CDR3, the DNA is TGTGCCAGCAGTATGCAGGGGGCTTCCTACAATGAGCAGTTCTTC. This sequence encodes CASSMQGASYNEQFF.

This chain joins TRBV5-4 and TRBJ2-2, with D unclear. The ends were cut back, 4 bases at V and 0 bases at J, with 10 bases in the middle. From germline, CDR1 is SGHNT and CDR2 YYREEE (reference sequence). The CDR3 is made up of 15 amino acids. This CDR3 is CASSLRTANTGELFF. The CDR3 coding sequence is TGTGCCAGCAGCCTACGAACAGCGAACACCGGGGAGCTGTTTTTT.

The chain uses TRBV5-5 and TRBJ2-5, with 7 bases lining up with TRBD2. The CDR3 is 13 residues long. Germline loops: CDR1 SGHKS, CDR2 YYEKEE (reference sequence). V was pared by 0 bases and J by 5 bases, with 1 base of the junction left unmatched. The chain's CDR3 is CASSLVGGETQYF. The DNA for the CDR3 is TGTGCCAGCAGCTTGGTGGGGGGGGAGACCCAGTACTTC.

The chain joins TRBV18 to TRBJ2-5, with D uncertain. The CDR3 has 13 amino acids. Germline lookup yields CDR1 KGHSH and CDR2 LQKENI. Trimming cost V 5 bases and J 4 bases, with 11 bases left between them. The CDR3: CASSSAVGETQYF. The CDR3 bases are TGTGCCAGCTCATCGGCAGTCGGAGAGACCCAGTACTTC.

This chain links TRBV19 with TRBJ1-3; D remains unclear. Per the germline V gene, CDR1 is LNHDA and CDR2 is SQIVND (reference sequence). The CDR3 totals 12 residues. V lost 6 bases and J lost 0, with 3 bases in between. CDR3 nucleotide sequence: TGTGCCAGTAGCCTCTCTGGAAACACCATATATTTT. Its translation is CASSLSGNTIYF.

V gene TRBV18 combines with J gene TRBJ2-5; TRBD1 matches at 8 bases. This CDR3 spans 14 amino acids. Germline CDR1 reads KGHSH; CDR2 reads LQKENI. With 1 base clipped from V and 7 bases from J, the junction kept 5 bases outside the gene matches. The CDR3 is CASSPRQGSLTQYF. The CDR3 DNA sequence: TGTGCCAGCTCACCACGACAGGGGTCCTTGACCCAGTACTTC.

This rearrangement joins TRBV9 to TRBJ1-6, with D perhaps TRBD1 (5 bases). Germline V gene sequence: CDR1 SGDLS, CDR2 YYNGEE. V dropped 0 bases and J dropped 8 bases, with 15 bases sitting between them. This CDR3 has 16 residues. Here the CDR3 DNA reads TGTGCCAGCAGCGTAGGGCAGGGCCCCATGGATTCACCCCTCCACTTT. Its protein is CASSVGQGPMDSPLHF.

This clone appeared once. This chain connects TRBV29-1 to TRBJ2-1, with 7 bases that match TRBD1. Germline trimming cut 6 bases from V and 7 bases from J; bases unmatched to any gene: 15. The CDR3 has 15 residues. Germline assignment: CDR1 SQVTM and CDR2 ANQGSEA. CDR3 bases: TGCAGCGTGCGAACTATGGAACTGACAGGGAATGAGCAGTTCTTC. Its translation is CSVRTMELTGNEQFF.